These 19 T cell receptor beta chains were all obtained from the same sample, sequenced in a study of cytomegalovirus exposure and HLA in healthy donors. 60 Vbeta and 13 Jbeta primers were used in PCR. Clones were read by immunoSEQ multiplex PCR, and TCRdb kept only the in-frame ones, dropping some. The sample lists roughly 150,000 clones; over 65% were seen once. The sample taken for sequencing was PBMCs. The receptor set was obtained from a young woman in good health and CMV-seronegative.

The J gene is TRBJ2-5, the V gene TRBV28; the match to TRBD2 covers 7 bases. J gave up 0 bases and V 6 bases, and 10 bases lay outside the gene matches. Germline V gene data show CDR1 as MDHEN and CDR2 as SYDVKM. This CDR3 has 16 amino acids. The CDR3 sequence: CASRPWAAGDQETQYF. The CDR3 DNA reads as TGTGCCAGCAGACCTTGGGCGGCGGGAGACCAAGAGACCCAGTACTTC.

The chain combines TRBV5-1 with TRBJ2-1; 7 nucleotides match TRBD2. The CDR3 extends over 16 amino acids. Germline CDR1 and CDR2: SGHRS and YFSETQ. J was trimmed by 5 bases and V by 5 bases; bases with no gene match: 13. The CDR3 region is CASRSFRTSKDNEQFF. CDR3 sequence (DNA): TGCGCCAGCAGAAGTTTTCGGACTAGTAAAGACAATGAGCAGTTCTTC.

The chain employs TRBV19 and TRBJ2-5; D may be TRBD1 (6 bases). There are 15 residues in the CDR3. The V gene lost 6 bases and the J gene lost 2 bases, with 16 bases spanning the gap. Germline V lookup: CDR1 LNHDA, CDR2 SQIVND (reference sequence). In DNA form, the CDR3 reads TGTGCCAGTAGCACAATCCAGGGGACACAAGAGACCCAGTACTTC. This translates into CASSTIQGTQETQYF.

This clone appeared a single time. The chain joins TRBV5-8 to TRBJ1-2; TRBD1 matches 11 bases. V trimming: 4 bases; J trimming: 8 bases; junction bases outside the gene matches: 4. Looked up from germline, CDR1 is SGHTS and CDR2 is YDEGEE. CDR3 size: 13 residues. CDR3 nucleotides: TGTGCCAGCAGCCGGACAGGGGGCTGGGGCTACACCTTC. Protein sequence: CASSRTGGWGYTF.

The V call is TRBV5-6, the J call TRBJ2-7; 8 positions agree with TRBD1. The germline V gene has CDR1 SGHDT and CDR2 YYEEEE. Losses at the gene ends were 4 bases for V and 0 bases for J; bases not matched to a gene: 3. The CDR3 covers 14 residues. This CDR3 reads CASSPTGGSYEQYF. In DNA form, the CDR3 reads TGTGCCAGCAGCCCTACAGGGGGCTCCTACGAGCAGTACTTC.

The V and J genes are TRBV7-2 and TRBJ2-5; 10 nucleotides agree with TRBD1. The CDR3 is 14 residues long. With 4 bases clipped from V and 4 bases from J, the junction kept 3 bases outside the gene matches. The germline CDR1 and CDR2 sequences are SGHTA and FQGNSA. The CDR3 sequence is CASSSDRGRETQYF. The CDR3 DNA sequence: TGTGCCAGCAGCTCAGACAGGGGGCGAGAGACCCAGTACTTC.

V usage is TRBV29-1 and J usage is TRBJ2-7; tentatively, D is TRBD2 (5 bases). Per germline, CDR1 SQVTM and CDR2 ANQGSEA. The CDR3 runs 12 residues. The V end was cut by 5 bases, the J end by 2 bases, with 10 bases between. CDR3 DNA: TGCAGCGTTTACCGGACTCCCTACGAGCAGTACTTC. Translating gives CSVYRTPYEQYF.

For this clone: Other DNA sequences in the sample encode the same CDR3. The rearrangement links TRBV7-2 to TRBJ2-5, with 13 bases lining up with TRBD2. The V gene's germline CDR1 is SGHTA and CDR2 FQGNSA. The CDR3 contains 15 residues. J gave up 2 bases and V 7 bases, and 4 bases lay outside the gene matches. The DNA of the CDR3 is TGTGCCAGCACCCGGACTAGCGGGGGACAAGAGACCCAGTACTTC. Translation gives CASTRTSGGQETQYF.

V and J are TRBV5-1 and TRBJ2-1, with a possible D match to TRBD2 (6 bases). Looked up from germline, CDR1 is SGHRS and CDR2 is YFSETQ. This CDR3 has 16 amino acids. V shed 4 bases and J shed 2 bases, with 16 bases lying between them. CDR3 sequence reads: CASSESPGATYNEQFF. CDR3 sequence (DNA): TGCGCCAGCAGCGAGTCCCCGGGAGCGACCTACAATGAGCAGTTCTTC.

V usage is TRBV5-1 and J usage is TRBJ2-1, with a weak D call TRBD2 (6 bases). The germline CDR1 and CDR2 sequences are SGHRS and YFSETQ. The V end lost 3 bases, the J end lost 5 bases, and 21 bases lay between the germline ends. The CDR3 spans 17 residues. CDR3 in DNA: TGCGCCAGCAGCTCGATACCGGGACTTGGTGGAAACAATGAGCAGTTCTTC. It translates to CASSSIPGLGGNNEQFF.

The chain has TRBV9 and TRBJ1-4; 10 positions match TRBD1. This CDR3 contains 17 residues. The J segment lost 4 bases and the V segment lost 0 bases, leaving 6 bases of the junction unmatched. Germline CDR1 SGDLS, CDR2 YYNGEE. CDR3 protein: CASSVGQGAVNNEKLFF. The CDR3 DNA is TGTGCCAGCAGCGTAGGACAGGGGGCTGTTAATAATGAAAAACTGTTTTTT.

The CDR3 region is CASSQVGYQPQHF. CDR3 nucleotide sequence: TGTGCCAGCAGCCAAGTCGGGTACCAGCCCCAGCATTTT. V gene TRBV4-2 combines with J gene TRBJ1-5; D gene unclear. Trimming cost V 1 base and J 7 bases, with 8 bases left between them. This CDR3 spans 13 amino acids. Germline V gene lookup returns CDR1 LGHNA and CDR2 YNFKEQ.

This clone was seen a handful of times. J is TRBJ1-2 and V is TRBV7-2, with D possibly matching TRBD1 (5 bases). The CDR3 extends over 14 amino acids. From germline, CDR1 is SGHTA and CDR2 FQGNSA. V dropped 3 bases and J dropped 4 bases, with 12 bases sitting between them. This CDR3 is CASSFGQGSYGYTF. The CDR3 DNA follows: TGTGCCAGCAGCTTCGGACAAGGCAGCTATGGCTACACCTTC.

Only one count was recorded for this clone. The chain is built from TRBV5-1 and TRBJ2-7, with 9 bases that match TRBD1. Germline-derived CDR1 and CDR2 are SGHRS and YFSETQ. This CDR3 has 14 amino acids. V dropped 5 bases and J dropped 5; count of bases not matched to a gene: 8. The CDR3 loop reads CASSPQGANHEQYV. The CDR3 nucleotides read TGCGCCAGCAGTCCACAGGGGGCGAACCACGAGCAGTACGTC.

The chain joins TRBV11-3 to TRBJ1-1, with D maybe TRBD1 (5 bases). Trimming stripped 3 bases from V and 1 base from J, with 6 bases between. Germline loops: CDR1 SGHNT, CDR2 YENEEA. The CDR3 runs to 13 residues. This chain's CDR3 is CASSFDRNTEAFF. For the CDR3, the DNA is TGTGCCAGCAGCTTTGACAGGAACACTGAAGCTTTCTTT.

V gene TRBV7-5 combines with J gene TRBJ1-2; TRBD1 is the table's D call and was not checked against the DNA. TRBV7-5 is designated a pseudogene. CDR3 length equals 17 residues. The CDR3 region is CARSSTIGTENNYGYTF. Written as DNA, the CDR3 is TGTGCCAGAAGCTCTACCATTGGGACAGAGAATAACTATGGCTACACCTTC.

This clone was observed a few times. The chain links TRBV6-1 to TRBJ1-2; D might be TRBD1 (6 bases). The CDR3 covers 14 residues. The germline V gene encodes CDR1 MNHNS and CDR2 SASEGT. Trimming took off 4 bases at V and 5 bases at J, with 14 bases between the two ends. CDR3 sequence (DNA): TGTGCCAGCAGTGCACGACAGGCTCCATATGGCTACACCTTC. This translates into CASSARQAPYGYTF.

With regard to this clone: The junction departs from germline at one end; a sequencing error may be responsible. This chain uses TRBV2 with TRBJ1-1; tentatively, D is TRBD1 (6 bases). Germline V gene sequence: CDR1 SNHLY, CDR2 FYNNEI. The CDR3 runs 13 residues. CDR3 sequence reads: CATHGTGGTQAFF. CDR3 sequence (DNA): TGTGCCACACACGGGACGGGGGGCACTCAAGCTTTCTTT. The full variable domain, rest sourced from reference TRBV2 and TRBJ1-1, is EPEVTQTPSHQVTQMGQEVILRCVPISNHLYFYWYRQILGQKVEFLVSFYNNEISEKSEIFDDQFSVERPDGSNFTLKIRSTKLEDSAMYFCATHGTGGTQAFFGQGTRLTVV.

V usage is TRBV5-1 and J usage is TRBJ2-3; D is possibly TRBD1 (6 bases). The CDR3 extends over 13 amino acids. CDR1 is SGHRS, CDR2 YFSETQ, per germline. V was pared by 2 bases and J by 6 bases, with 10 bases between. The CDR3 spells CASSFWGRDTQYF. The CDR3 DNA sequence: TGCGCCAGCAGCTTCTGGGGGCGGGATACGCAGTATTTT.